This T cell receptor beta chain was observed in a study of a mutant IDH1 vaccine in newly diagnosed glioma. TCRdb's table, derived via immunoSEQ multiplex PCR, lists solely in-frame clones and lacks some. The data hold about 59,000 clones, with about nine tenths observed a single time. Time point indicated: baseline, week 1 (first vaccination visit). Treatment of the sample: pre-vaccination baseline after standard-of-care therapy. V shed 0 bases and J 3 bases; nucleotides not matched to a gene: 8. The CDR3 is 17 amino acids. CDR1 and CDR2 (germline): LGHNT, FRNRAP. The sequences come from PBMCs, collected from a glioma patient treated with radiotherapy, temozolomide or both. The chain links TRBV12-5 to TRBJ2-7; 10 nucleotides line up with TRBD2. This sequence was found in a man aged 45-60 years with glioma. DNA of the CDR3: TGTGCTAGTGGTTTGGTACCCTGGAGCGGGAGGGTCTACGAGCAGTACTTC. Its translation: CASGLVPWSGRVYEQYF.